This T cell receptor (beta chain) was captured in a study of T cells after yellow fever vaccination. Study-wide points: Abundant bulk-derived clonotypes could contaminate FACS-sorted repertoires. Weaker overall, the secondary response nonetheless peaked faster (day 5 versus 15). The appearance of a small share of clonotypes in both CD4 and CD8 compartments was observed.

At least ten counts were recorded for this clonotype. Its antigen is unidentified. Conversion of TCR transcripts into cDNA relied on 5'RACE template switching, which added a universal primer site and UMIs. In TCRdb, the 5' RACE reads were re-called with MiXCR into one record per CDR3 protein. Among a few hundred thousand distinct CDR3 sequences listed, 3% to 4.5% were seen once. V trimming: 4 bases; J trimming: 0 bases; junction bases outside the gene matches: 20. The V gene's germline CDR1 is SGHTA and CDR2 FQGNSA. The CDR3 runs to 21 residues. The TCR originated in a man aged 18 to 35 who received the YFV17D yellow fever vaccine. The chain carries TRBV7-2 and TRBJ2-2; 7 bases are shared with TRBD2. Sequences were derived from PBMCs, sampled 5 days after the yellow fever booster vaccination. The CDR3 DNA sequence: TGTGCCAGCAGCTCGAATAAGGGACTACACCGGAGAAGGCCGAACACCGGGGAGCTGTTTTTT. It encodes CASSSNKGLHRRRPNTGELFF. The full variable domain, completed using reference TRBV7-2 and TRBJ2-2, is GAGVSQSPSNKVTEKGKDVELRCDPISGHTALYWYRQSLGQGLEFLIYFQGNSAPDKSGLPSDRFSAERTGGSVSTLTIQRTQQEDSAVYLCASSSNKGLHRRRPNTGELFFGEGSRLTVL.